This T cell receptor (beta chain) is drawn from a study of regulatory T cells in long-lasting Graves disease (dated by TCRdb to the early 2020s). For the wider study: Persistent Graves' disease was defined as persistently positive TSH receptor autoantibodies together with antithyroid drug treatment for over 5 years. Peripheral blood TCR sequencing and RNA sequencing compared persistent Graves' disease patients with newly diagnosed Graves' disease patients. The study was conducted in China and was registered as a clinical trial. A total of roughly 35 samples underwent TCR sequencing, from about 13 patients with persistent Graves' disease and some 20 patients with newly diagnosed Graves' disease. On average, persistent Graves' disease patients in the clinical cohort had been on antithyroid drugs for about 9.7 years. What the study reported, not specific to this receptor: Compared with newly diagnosed patients, persistent Graves' disease patients had lower TCR Shannon entropy and fewer highly expanded clones, which suggests clonal expansion. Peripheral blood alone was examined, since thyroid tissue, which constituted the primary lesion, could not be accessed. As a limitation, the authors acknowledged that the small sample size may reduce accuracy. TRBV28, TRBJ1-2 and TRBJ2-5 were preferentially used in persistent disease, while TRBV20-1 and TRBJ2-1 were favored in newly diagnosed disease. More public clonotypes were shared among persistent patients (approximately 3,000) than among newly diagnosed patients (more than 900). Sequencing and analysis were limited to the TCR beta chain.

Taken from cysteine to phenylalanine, the CDR3 has 14 residues. Solely the CDR3 DNA is kept, with 42 bases framed from the first base. V loses 4 bases at its end and J loses 5 bases; junction bases beyond the gene matches: 4. Taken from the germline V gene, the CDR1 and CDR2 loops are SGDLS and YYNGEE. According to the study, the label for this sample's time point signals: persistent/refractory GD, antithyroid drugs over 5 years with positive TRAb. RNA was extracted from PBMCs in TRIzol for both TCR sequencing and RNA sequencing. The diagnosis of Graves' disease was made according to American Thyroid Association guidelines. Recruitment of patients was carried out at an endocrinology department in Xi'an, China. Each patient gave roughly 8.4 milliliters of peripheral blood, collected in an EDTA anticoagulant tube. Ficoll Paque Plus density gradient separation was used to isolate PBMCs, and no further T cell sorting was performed. An Agilent 2100 Bioanalyzer and agarose gel were used to check RNA quality, while a NanoDrop 2000 measured RNA concentration.

A word on this clonotype: Its antigen is not yet known. No base-level quality is on record; no much larger clone is a single base apart.

The protocol used for the library was multiplex PCR. Sequencing instrument: Illumina HiSeq 4000. iRepertoire HTBI primers and Arm-PCR amplification of CDR3 regions were used to construct TCR beta libraries. PCR products were gel purified before sequencing. Turning to the authors' computational methods: A total of 62 TRBV and some 15 TRBJ segments were identified across samples and were used for gene usage analysis of CDR3 amino acid clonotypes. COPE and FqMerger were used to merge the filtered high-quality paired reads into contigs. BLAST was used to align contigs to IMGT TRBV, TRBD and TRBJ reference genes, and CDR3 was defined according to IMGT. Highly expanded clones were defined as clonotypes with a frequency above 0.1%. Shannon entropy served as the measure of repertoire diversity, while the Gini coefficient captured V-J evenness. A clonotype was considered public if more than one individual shared it. TCRdb reprocessed the public reads (quality trimming at Q25 with fastp, clone calling with MiXCR) and kept in-frame beta chains. Every entry covers one CDR3 protein and lists the most common genes and DNA from its rows. The V and J calls and clone size are TCRdb's, not the authors'. Across this sample there are some 430,000 distinct CDR3 sequences, with 20% to 25% seen only once. The biggest ten clones account for 7% to 9% of the sample.

Rearrangement joined TRBV9 to TRBJ2-1; 9 middle bases align to TRBD2. The material sequenced was peripheral blood mononuclear cells (PBMCs), taken when the disease was refractory, from a patient treated with antithyroid drugs. The TCR sequence derives from a female donor with Graves disease. The CDR3 region has the sequence CASSLTSGHNEQFF. At the DNA level, the sequence is TGTGCCAGCAGCTTAACTAGCGGGCACAATGAGCAGTTCTTC.